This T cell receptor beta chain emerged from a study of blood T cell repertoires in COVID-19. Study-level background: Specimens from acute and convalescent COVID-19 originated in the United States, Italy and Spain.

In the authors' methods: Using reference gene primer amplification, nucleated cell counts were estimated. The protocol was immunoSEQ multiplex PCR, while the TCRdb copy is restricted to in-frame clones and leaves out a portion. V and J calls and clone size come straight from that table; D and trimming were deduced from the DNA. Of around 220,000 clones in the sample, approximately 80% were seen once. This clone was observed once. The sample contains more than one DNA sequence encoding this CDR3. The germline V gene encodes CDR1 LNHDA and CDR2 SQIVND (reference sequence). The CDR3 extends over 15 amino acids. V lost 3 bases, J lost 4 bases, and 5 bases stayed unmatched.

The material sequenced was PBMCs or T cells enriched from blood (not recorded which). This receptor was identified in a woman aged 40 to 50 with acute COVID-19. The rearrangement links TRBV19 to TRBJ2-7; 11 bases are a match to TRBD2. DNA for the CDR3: TGTGCCAGTAGTATTGGACTAGCGGGTTCTTACGAGCAGTACTTC. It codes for CASSIGLAGSYEQYF.